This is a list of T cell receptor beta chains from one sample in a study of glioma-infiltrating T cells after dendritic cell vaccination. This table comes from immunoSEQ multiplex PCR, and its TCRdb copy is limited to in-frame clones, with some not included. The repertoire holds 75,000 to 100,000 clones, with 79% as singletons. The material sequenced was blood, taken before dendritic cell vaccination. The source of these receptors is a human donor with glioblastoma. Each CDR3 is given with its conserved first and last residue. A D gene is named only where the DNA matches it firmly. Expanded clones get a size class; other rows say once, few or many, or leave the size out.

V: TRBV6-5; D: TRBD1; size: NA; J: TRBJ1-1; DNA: TGTGCCAGCGGCGCCGACAGGGGAATGACTGAAGCTTTCTTT; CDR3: CASGADRGMTEAFF
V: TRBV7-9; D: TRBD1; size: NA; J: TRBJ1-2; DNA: TGTGCCAGCAGCCGCCATAGACAGGGCAATAACTATGGCTACACCTTC; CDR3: CASSRHRQGNNYGYTF
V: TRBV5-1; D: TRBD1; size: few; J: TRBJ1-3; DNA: TGCGCCAGCAGCTCAGGGACAGCTGGAAACACCATATATTTT; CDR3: CASSSGTAGNTIYF
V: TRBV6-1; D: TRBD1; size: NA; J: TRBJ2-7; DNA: TGTGCCAGCAGATACGGTGGGCAGGGGGCCTACGAGCAGTACTTC; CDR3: CASRYGGQGAYEQYF
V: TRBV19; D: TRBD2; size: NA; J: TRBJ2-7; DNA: TGTGCCAGTAGTATTCGGGGGGGCCTCTTCTACGAGCAGTACTTC; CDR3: CASSIRGGLFYEQYF
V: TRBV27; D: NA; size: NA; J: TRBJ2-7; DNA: TGTGCCAGCAGTGCAGGGGCGACCTACGAGCAGTACTTC; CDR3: CASSAGATYEQYF
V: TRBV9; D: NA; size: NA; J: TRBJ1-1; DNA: TGTGCCAGCAGCGTAGTAGAGAGTGGTGAAGCTTTCTTT; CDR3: CASSVVESGEAFF
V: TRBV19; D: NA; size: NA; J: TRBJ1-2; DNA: TGTGCCAGTAGTGGGTCACAGGGTACGCGTGGCTACACCTTC; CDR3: CASSGSQGTRGYTF
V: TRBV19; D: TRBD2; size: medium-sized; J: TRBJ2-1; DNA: TGTGCCAGTAACTCACTAGCGGGGGCCTCCAATGAGCAGTTCTTC; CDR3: CASNSLAGASNEQFF
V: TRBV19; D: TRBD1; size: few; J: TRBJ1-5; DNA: TGTGCCAGTAGGGGCGACAGGGTAGGCAATCAGCCCCAGCATTTT; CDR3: CASRGDRVGNQPQHF
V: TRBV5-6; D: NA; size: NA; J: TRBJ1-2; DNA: TGTGCCAGCAGCCCGGCGCGACGAGGGAGCTACACCTTC; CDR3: CASSPARRGSYTF
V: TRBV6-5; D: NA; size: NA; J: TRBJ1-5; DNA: TGTGCCAGCAGTTACTTCAGGGGACAGCCCCAGCATTTT; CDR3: CASSYFRGQPQHF
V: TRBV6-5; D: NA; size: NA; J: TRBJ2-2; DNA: TGTGCCAGCAGCCTTACAGGAGGGGAGCTGTTTTTT; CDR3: CASSLTGGELFF